This T cell receptor (beta chain) is drawn from a study of shared clonotypes between healthy human individuals. Broader study findings: Compared with clonotypes that all four donors shared, non-shared clonotypes had lower generation probabilities. Naive subsets generally had larger estimated richness than memory subsets.

With regard to this clone: Its antigen is currently unknown.

The genomic DNA of each subset was split evenly across several immunoSEQ plates. It was 150 to 200 ng DNA, some 30,000 T cell genomes, that sorted-subset replicate PCRs used. Generated by immunoSEQ multiplex PCR, the TCRdb table keeps only in-frame clones and is missing some. The top ten clones hold under 2% of a sample with 2 million to 2.5 million clones, 85% to 95% of them seen once. Trimming pared 5 bases from V and 0 bases from J, leaving 22 bases between. The CDR3 runs 19 residues. Per the germline V gene, CDR1 is SEHNR and CDR2 is FQNEAQ (reference sequence). Positively selected for CCR7, the CD45RO-negative cells used as naive CD8 cells excluded terminally differentiated effector memory CD45RA+ cells.

The rearrangement links TRBV7-9 to TRBJ1-4; no reliable D call. The receptor comes from a man between 18 and 35 years old in good health. Some clones in this sample may be carry-over from other donors' samples. Sequencing was performed on naive CD8+ T cells from PBMCs. The CDR3 loop reads CASSPEYEYLPATNEKLFF. The CDR3 DNA is TGTGCCAGCAGCCCTGAGTACGAGTATCTACCCGCAACTAATGAAAAACTGTTTTTT.